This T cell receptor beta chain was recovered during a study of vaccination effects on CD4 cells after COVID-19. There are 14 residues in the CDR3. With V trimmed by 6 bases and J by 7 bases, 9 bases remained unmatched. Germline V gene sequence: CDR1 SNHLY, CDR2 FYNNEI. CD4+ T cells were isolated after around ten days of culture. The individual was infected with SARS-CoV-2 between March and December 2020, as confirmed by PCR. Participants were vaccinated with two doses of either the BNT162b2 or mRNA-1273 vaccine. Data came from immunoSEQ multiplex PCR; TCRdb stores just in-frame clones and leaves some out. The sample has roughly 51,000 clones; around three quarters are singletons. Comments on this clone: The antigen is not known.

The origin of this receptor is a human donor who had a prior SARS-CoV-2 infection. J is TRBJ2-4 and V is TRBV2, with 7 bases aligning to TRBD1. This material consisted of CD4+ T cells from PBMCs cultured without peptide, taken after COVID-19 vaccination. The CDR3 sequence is CASRTDRVRNIQYF. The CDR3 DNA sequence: TGTGCCAGCAGAACCGACAGGGTCCGCAACATTCAGTACTTC. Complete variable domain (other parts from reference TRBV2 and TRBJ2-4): EPEVTQTPSHQVTQMGQEVILRCVPISNHLYFYWYRQILGQKVEFLVSFYNNEISEKSEIFDDQFSVERPDGSNFTLKIRSTKLEDSAMYFCASRTDRVRNIQYFGAGTRLSVL.